These T cell receptor beta chains were read from a single sample in a study of CD8 T cells in ankylosing spondylitis. TCRdb called the 5' RACE reads again in MiXCR, with one record for every CDR3 protein. The sample lists under 200,000 distinct CDR3 sequences; 13% were seen once. Sequenced material: blood, either unsorted or a sorted T cell fraction (not recorded which). These receptors were obtained from a female donor with ankylosing spondylitis or in good health (not recorded which). The CDR3 runs from the conserved cysteine through the conserved F or W. Each record gives: V gene, D gene, J gene, clone size, CDR3 DNA, CDR3 protein. A D gene is named only where the DNA matches it firmly. A row's size may be missing; if present it is once, few, many or a size class.

TRBV12-3/TRBV12-4	TRBD2	TRBJ2-1	many	TGTGCCAGCAGTCCCGGACTAGTAAGTGAGCAGTTCTTC	CASSPGLVSEQFF
TRBV7-9	-	TRBJ1-2	many	TGTGCCAGCAACCCCGACAGGACTTATGGCTACACCTTC	CASNPDRTYGYTF
TRBV27	-	TRBJ2-3	-	TGTGCCAGCCTTTTTATGGCGGGTCGCACAGATACGCAGTATTTT	CASLFMAGRTDTQYF
TRBV12-3/TRBV12-4	TRBD2	TRBJ2-7	many	TGTGCCAGCACTCCAGCGGGGTCTGGGGGCGAGCAGTACTTC	CASTPAGSGGEQYF
TRBV5-1	-	TRBJ2-5	few	TGCGCCAGCAGCTTCGGGACACCGATGGGAGAGACCCAGTACTTC	CASSFGTPMGETQYF
TRBV7-6	TRBD2	TRBJ2-3	many	TGTGCCAGCAGCCCCCCCCGTCTAGCGGGTCCAGATACGCAGTATTTT	CASSPPRLAGPDTQYF
TRBV24-1	-	TRBJ2-1	few	TGTGCCACCAGTGATTTTAAAGGGGGGGTTTTTTACAATGAGCAGTTCTTC	CATSDFKGGVFYNEQFF
TRBV7-6	-	TRBJ1-4	many	TGTGCCAGCAGCTTACAGATTAATGAAAAACTGTTTTTT	CASSLQINEKLFF
TRBV3-1	-	TRBJ2-1	many	TGTGCCAGCAGCCTCTCAGCGGGCAATAACAATGAGCAGTTCTTC	CASSLSAGNNNEQFF
TRBV7-2	TRBD1	TRBJ1-2	few	TGTGCCAGCAGCTTATACAGGGGAGGGCACTATGGCTACACCTTC	CASSLYRGGHYGYTF
TRBV28	-	TRBJ2-7	few	TGTGCCAGCAGTTTCGGCAGTGCCATGGGCTACGAGCAGTACTTC	CASSFGSAMGYEQYF
TRBV4-3	TRBD1	TRBJ2-7	-	TGCGCCAGCAGCCAAGGACAGGGAAACTACGAGCAGTACTTC	CASSQGQGNYEQYF
TRBV9	-	TRBJ2-1	many	TGTGCCAGCCCCCCCCCGGGGAGCTCCTACAATGAGCAGTTCTTC	CASPPPGSSYNEQFF
TRBV29-1	TRBD1	TRBJ2-2	once	TGCAGCGTTGTTGGGACAGGGAACACCGGGGAGCTGTTTTTT	CSVVGTGNTGELFF
TRBV18	-	TRBJ1-2	many	TGTGCCAGCTCAATCGACAGGAACATTTATGGCTACACCTTC	CASSIDRNIYGYTF
TRBV29-1	-	TRBJ2-6	many	TGCAGCGTTGAGGTCTCTGGGGCCAACGTCCTGACTTTC	CSVEVSGANVLTF
TRBV12-3/TRBV12-4	TRBD2	TRBJ2-5	many	TGTGCCAGCCATGGACCCGGGGGGGAAGAGACCCAGTACTTC	CASHGPGGEETQYF
TRBV4-1	TRBD1	TRBJ1-1	many	TGCGCCAGCAGCCAAGTGGACAGGGCACTTAGTGAAGCTTTCTTT	CASSQVDRALSEAFF
TRBV20-1	-	TRBJ1-1	many	TGCAGTGCTATCAGGCCGAACACTGAAGCTTTCTTT	CSAIRPNTEAFF
TRBV5-1	-	TRBJ2-2	-	TGCGCCAGCAGCTTGGCCATAGGGGTGAACACCGGGGAGCTGTTTTTT	CASSLAIGVNTGELFF
TRBV25-1	-	TRBJ2-4	few	TGTGCCAGTCTGGGGGGTAACATTCAGTACTTC	CASLGGNIQYF
TRBV9	TRBD1	TRBJ2-7	few	TGTGCCCCCCCGGGACAGTCCTACGAGCAGTACTTC	CAPPGQSYEQYF
TRBV6-5	-	TRBJ2-7	many	TGTGCCAGCAGTCGAGGGAAGAACGAGCAGTACTTC	CASSRGKNEQYF
TRBV7-3	TRBD1	TRBJ2-2	many	TGTGCCAGCAGCTTAACGGGACAGGGCACCGGGGAGCTGTTTTTT	CASSLTGQGTGELFF
TRBV19	TRBD1	TRBJ1-1	-	TGTGCCAGTAGTATCGGACAGGGAATGGTTCGGGGCACTGAAGCTTTCTTT	CASSIGQGMVRGTEAFF
TRBV7-3	TRBD2	TRBJ2-5	-	TGTGCCAGCAGACAAGGACTAGCGGTCGGTGAGACCCAGTACTTC	CASRQGLAVGETQYF
TRBV5-1	TRBD1	TRBJ2-7	many	TGCGCCAGCAGCCTGCGACAGGGACGAGATACCTACGAGCAGTACTTC	CASSLRQGRDTYEQYF
TRBV24-1	-	TRBJ1-5	-	TGTACCACCAGTGCTTGGATTAGCAATCAGCCCCAGCATTTT	CTTSAWISNQPQHF
TRBV10-3	-	TRBJ1-2	many	TGTGCCATCAGTGAGTGGCGCAGGCATTCCTATGGCTACACCTTC	CAISEWRRHSYGYTF
TRBV20-1	TRBD1	TRBJ1-2	many	TGCAGTGCTCGTCCGGGACAGGACTATGGCTACACCTTC	CSARPGQDYGYTF
TRBV24-1	-	TRBJ2-3	many	TGTGCCACCAGTGACCTTGGGACTAGCACAGATACGCAGTATTTT	CATSDLGTSTDTQYF
TRBV12-3/TRBV12-4	TRBD1	TRBJ1-2	-	TGTGCCAGCAGTTGGACAGGGGGCTTC	CASSWTGGF
TRBV6-2/TRBV6-3	TRBD2	TRBJ2-1	many	TGTGCCAGCACTTCAGAGACTAGCGGGAACAATGAGCAGTTCTTC	CASTSETSGNNEQFF
TRBV5-1	-	TRBJ2-7	few	TGCGCCAGCAGCGGGAGGTCGGAAGGGCTCTACGAGCAGTACTTC	CASSGRSEGLYEQYF
TRBV4-3	-	TRBJ2-1	-	TGCGCCAGCAGCCAAGAACCAGGGCGGTACAATGAGCAGTTCTTC	CASSQEPGRYNEQFF
TRBV20-1	-	TRBJ1-2	-	TGCAGTGCTGACGGTAACTATGGCTACACCTTC	CSADGNYGYTF
TRBV3-1	-	TRBJ2-5	many	TGTGCCAGCAGCCTTAGACGAGAAGGAGACCAAGAGACCCAGTACTTC	CASSLRREGDQETQYF
TRBV12-3/TRBV12-4	TRBD1	TRBJ1-2	many	TGTGCCAGCAGTCCCTGGGGCCGGACAGGGAGTACCTATGGCTACACCTTC	CASSPWGRTGSTYGYTF
TRBV7-8	-	TRBJ2-2	many	TGTGCCAGCAGGGACGGAGGGAACGGGGAGCTGTTTTTT	CASRDGGNGELFF
TRBV5-1	-	TRBJ1-2	many	TGCGCCAGCAGCTTGGGGGGGCCCACAGATGGCTACACCTTC	CASSLGGPTDGYTF
TRBV6-2/TRBV6-3	-	TRBJ2-4	-	TGTGCCAGCAGTTACTCAGCAGGGGTGGAGGCCAAAAACATTCAGTACTTC	CASSYSAGVEAKNIQYF
TRBV7-2	-	TRBJ1-2	-	TGTGCCAGCAGCTTAAATTCCGGTTCCTATGGCTACACCTTC	CASSLNSGSYGYTF
TRBV5-1	-	TRBJ2-7	few	TGCGCCAGCAGCTTGGCCGGGACTCGTGACGAGCAGTACTTC	CASSLAGTRDEQYF
TRBV7-2	-	TRBJ2-7	few	TGTGCCAGCAGCGAAATCTTGGGCCAAAACGAGCAGTACTTC	CASSEILGQNEQYF
TRBV29-1	-	TRBJ2-7	many	TGCAGCGTTGAAAGTGGACACGGACCCTTTTACGAGCAGTACTTC	CSVESGHGPFYEQYF
TRBV12-3/TRBV12-4	-	TRBJ1-4	-	TGTGCCAGCAGAGGCAGGGAGGAAAAACTGTTTTTT	CASRGREEKLFF
TRBV3-1	-	TRBJ1-4	few	TGTGCCAGCAGCCAATCCAGGTGGGAAAAACTGTTTTTT	CASSQSRWEKLFF
TRBV28	TRBD2	TRBJ2-1	many	TGTGCCAGCAGTTTTAGCGGGAGGTCCCATGAGCAGTTCTTC	CASSFSGRSHEQFF
TRBV5-1	-	TRBJ1-2	-	TGCGCCAGCAGCTTGGAGTCCGGGTCCGGCTACACCTTC	CASSLESGSGYTF
TRBV5-1	TRBD1	TRBJ1-2	many	TGCGCCAGCCAACTCGGGACAGGGAGGGGCTACACCTTC	CASQLGTGRGYTF
TRBV5-1	-	TRBJ2-6	-	TGCACCAGCTCCCGGGCCGGGGCCAACGTCCTGACTTTC	CTSSRAGANVLTF
TRBV18	-	TRBJ1-3	few	TGTGCCAGCTCACCACTACAGGAGAATTCTGGAAACACCATATATTTT	CASSPLQENSGNTIYF
TRBV5-1	TRBD2	TRBJ2-1	-	TGCGCCAGCAGTTTCCAGGGAGGGGATGAGCAGTTCTTC	CASSFQGGDEQFF
TRBV20-1	-	TRBJ2-3	many	TGCAGTGCTAGCTCCAGCGGCAACACAGATACGCAGTATTTT	CSASSSGNTDTQYF
TRBV6-5	-	TRBJ2-7	many	TGTGCCAGCAGTTACTCGATTGCAGGTTCCTACGAGCAGTACTTC	CASSYSIAGSYEQYF
TRBV20-1	-	TRBJ1-5	many	TGCAGTGCTAGAGATCCCGGAACAGCTTCCAATCAGCCCCAGCATTTT	CSARDPGTASNQPQHF
TRBV28	-	TRBJ2-7	few	TGTGCCAGCAAGTTAGGCAGGGTCTTCGAGCAGTACTTC	CASKLGRVFEQYF